Presented here are 15 T cell receptor beta chains from one specimen sequenced in a study of identifying expanded T cells in peripheral blood. Profiled with immunoSEQ multiplex PCR; TCRdb holds only in-frame clones, not every one. The data hold under 120,000 clones, with 80% to 90% observed a single time. Sample: blood. All receptors come from a person aged 18 to 70 in good health.

The V gene is TRBV11-2, the J gene TRBJ1-2; D is unresolved. This CDR3 is built from 17 residues. Germline V gene data show CDR1 as SGHAT and CDR2 as FQNNGV. Trimming pared 5 bases from V and 1 base from J, leaving 20 bases between. CDR3 DNA: TGTGCCAGCAGCCCCCTTGACGACTCATTTCTTAACTATGGCTACACCTTC. Encoded protein: CASSPLDDSFLNYGYTF.

The V call is TRBV2, the J call TRBJ1-1; D perhaps matches TRBD1 (5 bases). Germline V gene sequence: CDR1 SNHLY, CDR2 FYNNEI. The V end lost 4 bases, the J end lost 1 base, and 10 bases lay between the germline ends. This CDR3 has 14 amino acids. The CDR3 nucleotides are TGTGCCAGCAGTGCTAAGGGGTGGAACACTGAAGCTTTCTTT. It is translated as CASSAKGWNTEAFF.

The chain combines TRBV6-6 with TRBJ2-5; D call uncertain. V was shortened by 2 bases and J by 1 base, with 11 bases between the two germline ends. The CDR3 loop spans 15 amino acids. Germline V CDR1 and CDR2: MNHNY, SVGAGI (reference sequence). The CDR3 DNA reads TGTGCCAGCAGTTACGGAGTGGCAGCCCAAGAGACCCAGTACTTC. Amino acid sequence: CASSYGVAAQETQYF.

V gene TRBV4-2 combines with J gene TRBJ2-7; D is possibly TRBD2 (5 bases). Trimming removed 1 base from V and 2 bases from J, with 15 bases in between. The CDR3 contains 16 residues. Germline V gene data show CDR1 as LGHNA and CDR2 as YNFKEQ. CDR3 loop: CASSQVGWEPPYEQYF. The CDR3, as DNA: TGTGCCAGCAGCCAAGTTGGTTGGGAGCCCCCCTACGAGCAGTACTTC.

The chain uses TRBV19 and TRBJ2-3; the D gene is possibly TRBD2 (6 bases). Germline values: CDR1 LNHDA, CDR2 SQIVND (reference sequence). V was trimmed by 3 bases and J by 0 bases, leaving 10 bases between them. The CDR3 is 15 amino acids. The CDR3 nucleotides read TGTGCCAGTAGTATCCGGAGGGTTAGCACAGATACGCAGTATTTT. Translated, it gives CASSIRRVSTDTQYF.

The chain couples TRBV7-8 to TRBJ2-7; D gene ambiguous. Germline V lookup: CDR1 SGHVS, CDR2 FQNEAQ. V was cut by 3 bases and J by 2 bases, with 14 bases left in between. The CDR3 totals 15 residues. The DNA of the CDR3 is TGTGCCAGCAGCTTTTTAATTGCCCCTACCTACGAGCAGTACTTC. Amino acids: CASSFLIAPTYEQYF. Full variable domain (outside the CDR3, taken from reference TRBV7-8 and TRBJ2-7): GAGVSQSPRYKVAKRGQDVALRCDPISGHVSLFWYQQALGQGPEFLTYFQNEAQLDKSGLPSDRFFAERPEGSVSTLKIQRTQQEDSAVYLCASSFLIAPTYEQYFGPGTRLTVT.

This clone was seen just once. V usage is TRBV28 and J usage is TRBJ1-2; 8 nucleotides agree with TRBD1. V was pared by 4 bases and J by 3 bases, with 7 bases of the junction left unmatched. Germline V CDR1 and CDR2: MDHEN, SYDVKM. The CDR3 consists of 15 residues. CDR3 loop: CASSSTGEGDYGYTF. The CDR3 DNA reads as TGTGCCAGCAGTTCGACAGGGGAGGGTGACTATGGCTACACCTTC.

The V gene is TRBV14, the J gene TRBJ2-6; D unresolved. V lost 1 base and J lost 0, with 7 bases in between. The CDR3 sequence is 16 residues long. The germline V gene encodes CDR1 SGHDN and CDR2 FVKESK. The DNA of the CDR3 is TGTGCCAGCAGCCAAGCCCCCGGCTCTGGGGCCAACGTCCTGACTTTC. This encodes CASSQAPGSGANVLTF.

The rearrangement joins TRBV7-2 to TRBJ2-2; D remains ambiguous. The CDR3 runs to 15 residues. Between the trimmed V and J ends, which lost 3 bases and 10 bases, there was a span of 18 bases. Germline V gives CDR1 SGHTA, CDR2 FQGNSA. CDR3 region: CASSFAGSNIEELFF. Written as DNA, the CDR3 is TGTGCCAGCAGCTTTGCAGGAAGTAATATCGAGGAGCTGTTTTTT. The full variable domain, in which reference TRBV7-2 and TRBJ2-2 provide the parts outside the CDR3, is GAGVSQSPSNKVTEKGKDVELRCDPISGHTALYWYRQSLGQGLEFLIYFQGNSAPDKSGLPSDRFSAERTGGSVSTLTIQRTQQEDSAVYLCASSFAGSNIEELFFGEGSRLTVL.

The chain is built from TRBV6-5 and TRBJ2-1; TRBD2 agrees at 7 bases. Germline CDR1 reads MNHEY; CDR2 reads SVGAGI. The length of the CDR3 is 16 residues. Trimming at V came to 2 bases and at J to 4 bases, leaving 8 bases not matched to a gene. The CDR3 bases are TGTGCCAGCAGTTACCGGGGGGAACCAACTTACAATGAGCAGTTCTTC. Its translation: CASSYRGEPTYNEQFF.

This clone was recorded once. The rearrangement uses TRBV6-5 and TRBJ1-1; 8 positions agree with TRBD1. CDR1 is MNHEY, CDR2 SVGAGI, per germline. V lost 5 bases, J lost 5 bases, and 4 bases stayed unmatched. CDR3 length: 13 residues. CDR3 sequence: CASSLTGGTEAFF. For the CDR3, the DNA is TGTGCCAGCAGTCTTACAGGGGGGACTGAAGCTTTCTTT.

The CDR3 loop reads CASSSSHGVGYNEQFF. CDR3 DNA sequence: TGCGCCAGCAGCTCGTCACATGGGGTGGGGTACAATGAGCAGTTCTTC. V usage is TRBV5-1 and J usage is TRBJ2-1; no definite D call. Per germline, CDR1 SGHRS and CDR2 YFSETQ. The CDR3 contains 16 residues. V was clipped by 3 bases and J by 4 bases, with 17 bases between them.

The chain links TRBV7-6 to TRBJ2-5; 10 bases match TRBD2. Germline trimming cut 5 bases from V and 6 bases from J; bases unmatched to any gene: 12. The CDR3 spans 16 residues. The germline V gene has CDR1 SGHVS and CDR2 FNYEAQ. The CDR3 sequence: CASSGGTSGDLQTQYF. The DNA of the CDR3 is TGTGCCAGCAGCGGGGGAACTAGCGGGGACCTTCAGACCCAGTACTTC.

V usage is TRBV4-1 and J usage is TRBJ2-7; maybe TRBD2 (7 bases). The CDR3 totals 15 residues. Germline V gene data show CDR1 as MGHRA and CDR2 as YSYEKL. V was cut by 3 bases and J by 5 bases, with 17 bases left in between. The DNA of the CDR3 is TGCGCCAGCAGCCACCCTGGAAGGGGGGGCAACGAGCAGTACTTC. Amino acid sequence: CASSHPGRGGNEQYF.

The chain carries TRBV7-2 and TRBJ2-3; the D gene is possibly TRBD1 (6 bases). V was trimmed by 8 bases and J by 0 bases, leaving 9 bases between them. The CDR3 contains 13 residues. Germline assignment: CDR1 SGHTA and CDR2 FQGNSA. CDR3 nucleotides: TGTGCCAGCGGACAGCCCAGCACAGATACGCAGTATTTT. Translating gives CASGQPSTDTQYF. The whole variable domain, filled in from reference TRBV7-2 and TRBJ2-3, reads GAGVSQSPSNKVTEKGKDVELRCDPISGHTALYWYRQSLGQGLEFLIYFQGNSAPDKSGLPSDRFSAERTGGSVSTLTIQRTQQEDSAVYLCASGQPSTDTQYFGPGTRLTVL.